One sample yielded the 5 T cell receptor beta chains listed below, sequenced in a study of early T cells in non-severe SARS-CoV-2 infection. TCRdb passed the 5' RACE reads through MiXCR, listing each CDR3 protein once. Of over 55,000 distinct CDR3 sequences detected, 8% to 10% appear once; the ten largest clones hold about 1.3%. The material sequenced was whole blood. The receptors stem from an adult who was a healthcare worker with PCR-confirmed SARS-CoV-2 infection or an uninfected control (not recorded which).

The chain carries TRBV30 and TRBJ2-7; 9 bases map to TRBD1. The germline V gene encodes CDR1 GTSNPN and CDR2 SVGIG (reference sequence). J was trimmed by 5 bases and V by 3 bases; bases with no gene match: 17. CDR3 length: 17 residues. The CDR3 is CAWRPRGDRGYGDEQYV. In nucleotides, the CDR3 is TGTGCCTGGAGACCCCGCGGAGACAGGGGGTACGGGGACGAGCAGTACGTC.

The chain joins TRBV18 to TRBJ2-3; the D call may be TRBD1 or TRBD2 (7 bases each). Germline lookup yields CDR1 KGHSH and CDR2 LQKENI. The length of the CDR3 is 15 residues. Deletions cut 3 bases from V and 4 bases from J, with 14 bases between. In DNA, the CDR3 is TGTGCCAGCTCACCTCCTCAGGGGGGGCCAGATACGCAGTATTTT. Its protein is CASSPPQGGPDTQYF.

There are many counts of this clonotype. The CDR3 protein is CAWSLDSNQPQHF. The CDR3 DNA is TGTGCCTGGAGTTTAGACAGCAATCAGCCCCAGCATTTT. The chain uses TRBV30 and TRBJ1-5; the D is unclear. The CDR3 contains 13 residues. V lost 2 bases and J lost 1, with 6 bases in between. In germline, CDR1 is GTSNPN, CDR2 SVGIG (reference sequence).

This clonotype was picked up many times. CDR3 residues: CASSSWGQGTYNEQFF. The DNA of the CDR3 is TGTGCCAGCAGCTCTTGGGGACAGGGAACCTACAATGAGCAGTTCTTC. The chain has TRBV5-5 and TRBJ2-1; TRBD1 aligns across 9 bases. The CDR3 covers 16 residues. Trimming took 3 bases from V and 2 from J; bases not matched to a gene: 6. Looked up from germline, CDR1 is SGHKS and CDR2 is YYEKEE (reference sequence).

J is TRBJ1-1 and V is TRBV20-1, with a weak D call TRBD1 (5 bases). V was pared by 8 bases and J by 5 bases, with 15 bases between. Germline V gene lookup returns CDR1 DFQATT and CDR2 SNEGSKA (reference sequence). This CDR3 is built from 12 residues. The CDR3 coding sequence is TGCAGTACCCCGGGGGGGTCAACTGAAGCTTTCTTT. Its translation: CSTPGGSTEAFF.